Listed below are T cell receptor beta chains from one sample, sequenced in a study of shared clonotypes between healthy human individuals. Using immunoSEQ multiplex PCR, the repertoire was profiled, and TCRdb retains in-frame clones only, with some absent. The table records some 2,000,000 clones, approximately 94% of them present only once. The material sequenced was naive CD4+ T cells sorted from blood. All receptors derive from a man between 18 and 29 years old in good health. CDR3s leave out the opening cysteine and the closing phenylalanine or tryptophan. D genes are given only for firm matches.

D gene: TRBD1; V gene: TRBV4-1; CDR3 protein: ASRSTGSNQPQH
D gene: .; V gene: TRBV14; CDR3 protein: ASSQGPGVATGELF
D gene: .; V gene: TRBV5-1; CDR3 protein: ASSQGERETQY
D gene: TRBD1; V gene: TRBV2; CDR3 protein: ASSEALTGAGELF
D gene: TRBD1; V gene: TRBV5-6; CDR3 protein: ASSFGQGFGANVLT
D gene: .; V gene: TRBV21-1; CDR3 protein: ASSYRDNWVYGYT
D gene: .; V gene: TRBV30; CDR3 protein: AWSVTQDGYT
D gene: .; V gene: TRBV19; CDR3 protein: ASSIGGLSYNSPLH
D gene: TRBD2; V gene: TRBV14; CDR3 protein: ASSQDRGLGAYEQY
D gene: .; V gene: TRBV28; CDR3 protein: ASSLFALGTEAF
D gene: TRBD2; V gene: TRBV6-5; CDR3 protein: ASSYISLAGGGEQY
D gene: TRBD2; V gene: TRBV28; CDR3 protein: ASSFLAGARNEQF
D gene: .; V gene: TRBV7-9; CDR3 protein: ASSLGQTTQY
D gene: .; V gene: TRBV18; CDR3 protein: ASSPQPGGGGYGYT
D gene: .; V gene: TRBV11-2; CDR3 protein: ASSSLTGPYEQY
D gene: .; V gene: TRBV28; CDR3 protein: ASSFLGTGSSYNEQF
D gene: .; V gene: TRBV19; CDR3 protein: ASSIPDRRVEKLF
D gene: .; V gene: TRBV7-2; CDR3 protein: ASSFLGQETQY
D gene: TRBD1; V gene: TRBV9; CDR3 protein: ASSATGTGMRNEQF
D gene: .; V gene: TRBV7-2; CDR3 protein: ASSLAQWSYEQY
D gene: .; V gene: TRBV2; CDR3 protein: ASSEDREYGYT
D gene: .; V gene: TRBV28; CDR3 protein: ASSLVIQPQH
D gene: .; V gene: TRBV11-2; CDR3 protein: ASSLVVQSDTQY
D gene: TRBD1; V gene: TRBV5-4; CDR3 protein: ASSLQGQGLDGYT
D gene: TRBD1; V gene: TRBV30; CDR3 protein: AGLLDRGWTEAF
D gene: TRBD1; V gene: TRBV30; CDR3 protein: AWSNRQGVIDTQY
D gene: .; V gene: TRBV30; CDR3 protein: AWSGSNYGYT
D gene: .; V gene: TRBV9; CDR3 protein: ASSVEGSGGNEQY
D gene: .; V gene: TRBV5-1; CDR3 protein: ASSLAGQSETQY
D gene: TRBD1; V gene: TRBV5-4; CDR3 protein: ASGRTGIHEQY
D gene: TRBD1; V gene: TRBV13; CDR3 protein: ASSLDPGGSYEQY
D gene: .; V gene: TRBV2; CDR3 protein: ASSVSSLSGNTIY
D gene: .; V gene: TRBV2; CDR3 protein: ASKGVRSSYEQY
D gene: TRBD1; V gene: TRBV6-6; CDR3 protein: ASSSQTGRAF
D gene: .; V gene: TRBV6-5; CDR3 protein: ASSYGFGNEKLF
D gene: .; V gene: TRBV6-6; CDR3 protein: ASNSGLTSSPLH
D gene: .; V gene: TRBV19; CDR3 protein: ASSRGWSPLH
D gene: TRBD2; V gene: TRBV10-3; CDR3 protein: AISDGLAGGQETQY
D gene: .; V gene: TRBV29-1; CDR3 protein: SVEDLFGELF
D gene: TRBD1; V gene: TRBV18; CDR3 protein: ASSPTGQGNSPLH
D gene: TRBD1; V gene: TRBV5-8; CDR3 protein: ASSLRQGGSSGNTIY
D gene: .; V gene: TRBV7-9; CDR3 protein: ASSLPNEKLF
D gene: TRBD1; V gene: TRBV5-4; CDR3 protein: ASSWDSTGELF
D gene: .; V gene: TRBV7-4; CDR3 protein: ASSLVSFGSYEQY
D gene: .; V gene: TRBV30; CDR3 protein: AWSEGIHEQY
D gene: TRBD1; V gene: TRBV19; CDR3 protein: ASSPGGQGLLSQY
D gene: .; V gene: TRBV27; CDR3 protein: ANDARERGYT
D gene: .; V gene: TRBV19; CDR3 protein: ASSKGRNYGYT
D gene: TRBD1; V gene: TRBV6-5; CDR3 protein: ASSLTGGVMNTEAF
D gene: .; V gene: TRBV30; CDR3 protein: ASSGGEINTIY
D gene: TRBD2; V gene: TRBV5-8; CDR3 protein: ASSLAGTSISTDTQY
D gene: .; V gene: TRBV29-1; CDR3 protein: SVGGPQSFYGYT
D gene: .; V gene: TRBV6-5; CDR3 protein: ASSYSGNSLKKLF
D gene: TRBD1; V gene: TRBV10-3; CDR3 protein: AIGVQGRNSPLH
D gene: .; V gene: TRBV5-6; CDR3 protein: ASSLGVYEQY